The 18 T cell receptor beta chains reported below all come from one sample, sequenced in a study of human T cells and chemical hapten exposure. Time point in this sample: pre-sensitization, week 0. Treatment described: therapeutic diphenylcyclopropenone sensitization with weekly scalp DPC. TCRdb re-called the RACE reads through MiXCR, storing one row per CDR3 protein. The sample has roughly 380,000 distinct CDR3 sequences, 5.1% seen once. The sequences come from whole blood, collected in connection with sensitization to the hapten diphenylcyclopropenone (DPC). The origin of the receptors is a woman between 50 and 59 years old with alopecia areata. Some clones in this sample may be carry-over from other donors' samples.

The genes are TRBV27 and TRBJ2-5; 11 positions agree with TRBD2. CDR3 length: 15 residues. The germline gives CDR1 MNHEY, CDR2 SMNVEV (reference sequence). Trimming cost V 3 bases and J 1 base; bases outside gene matches: 1. CDR3 bases: TGTGCCAGCAGTTTGGGACTAGCGGCCCAAGAGACCCAGTACTTC. As protein: CASSLGLAAQETQYF.

The rearrangement uses TRBV6-2 or TRBV6-3 and TRBJ2-4; 11 bases map to TRBD1. This CDR3 has 16 residues. V gave up 4 bases and J gave up 7 bases; unmatched junction bases: 9. CDR1 and CDR2 (germline): MNHEY, SVGEGT. The CDR3 DNA follows: TGTGCCAGCAGTTCTACGGGAGGACAGGGGGCGAACATTCAGTACTTC. Protein: CASSSTGGQGANIQYF.

The rearrangement uses TRBV18 and TRBJ2-5; 8 bases are shared with TRBD1. Germline CDR1 reads KGHSH; CDR2 reads LQKENI. CDR3 size: 15 residues. V gave up 3 bases and J gave up 4 bases; unmatched junction bases: 7. CDR3: CASSPQTGATETQYF. CDR3 coding DNA: TGTGCCAGCTCACCCCAGACAGGGGCGACAGAGACCCAGTACTTC.

This clonotype has a handful of counts. The V gene is TRBV7-2, the J gene TRBJ2-4, with 13 bases that match TRBD2. The CDR3 is 17 amino acids. The V gene end was trimmed by 5 bases and the J gene end by 6 bases; junction bases not matched to a gene: 10. The germline CDR1 and CDR2 sequences are SGHTA and FQGNSA. The CDR3, as DNA: TGTGCCAGCAGCCTCACTAGCGGGAGGGTCGGGGGAAACATTCAGTACTTC. Its translation: CASSLTSGRVGGNIQYF.

The CDR3 protein is CASSQDHGQTNQPQHF. CDR3 DNA sequence: TGCGCCAGCAGCCAAGATCACGGCCAGACTAATCAGCCCCAGCATTTT. V and J are TRBV4-1 and TRBJ1-5; no clear D. The CDR3 has 16 residues. The germline gives CDR1 MGHRA, CDR2 YSYEKL. Trimming took 0 bases from V and 4 from J, leaving 13 bases between them.

This clonotype was observed a few times. The chain employs TRBV4-1 and TRBJ2-7, with 7 bases matching TRBD2. The germline V gene encodes CDR1 MGHRA and CDR2 YSYEKL. The CDR3 spans 15 residues. After removal of 5 bases from V and 0 bases from J, the junction contained 7 bases not matched to a gene. The CDR3 spells CASSWASGSSYEQYF. The CDR3 DNA reads TGCGCCAGCAGCTGGGCTAGCGGAAGCTCCTACGAGCAGTACTTC.

The chain uses TRBV20-1 and TRBJ2-7; either TRBD1 or TRBD2 may supply D (6 bases each). The germline V gene has CDR1 DFQATT and CDR2 SNEGSKA (reference sequence). Between the trimmed V and J ends, which lost 1 base and 3 bases, there was a span of 16 bases. The CDR3 totals 15 residues. The CDR3 is CSARAIEGGLYEQYF. CDR3 nucleotides: TGCAGTGCTAGAGCCATAGAGGGGGGACTCTACGAGCAGTACTTC.

This clonotype was seen repeatedly, ten times or more. The V call is TRBV20-1, the J call TRBJ2-5; 8 bases are shared with TRBD1. Trimming at V came to 5 bases and at J to 4 bases, leaving 12 bases not matched to a gene. The CDR3 is 15 amino acids. Germline values: CDR1 DFQATT, CDR2 SNEGSKA (reference sequence). The CDR3 DNA reads TGCAGTGCTCCAAGACGGACAGGGAGGACAGAGACCCAGTACTTC. Amino acid sequence: CSAPRRTGRTETQYF.

This clonotype was counted many times. The chain joins TRBV2 to TRBJ2-4; 7 nucleotides agree with TRBD2. This CDR3 comprises 16 residues. Germline CDR1 SNHLY, CDR2 FYNNEI. The trim removed 6 bases at V and 2 bases at J, leaving 10 bases unmatched. The DNA of the CDR3 is TGTGCCAGCAGCCGCGGGGGAGGGAGGCCCAAAAACATTCAGTACTTC. Translating it yields CASSRGGGRPKNIQYF. The complete variable domain, with remaining parts taken from reference TRBV2 and TRBJ2-4, reads EPEVTQTPSHQVTQMGQEVILRCVPISNHLYFYWYRQILGQKVEFLVSFYNNEISEKSEIFDDQFSVERPDGSNFTLKIRSTKLEDSAMYFCASSRGGGRPKNIQYFGAGTRLSVL.

The chain couples TRBV4-3 to TRBJ1-4; D not resolved. This CDR3 is built from 14 residues. Germline V gene data show CDR1 as LGHNA and CDR2 as YSLEER. V lost 3 bases, J lost 8 bases, and 13 bases lay in between. CDR3 amino acids: CASSQIGDGEKLFF. As DNA, the CDR3 is TGCGCCAGCAGCCAGATTGGCGATGGAGAAAAACTGTTTTTT.

The table lists this clonotype with many counts. The V call is TRBV4-1, the J call TRBJ1-3; 10 bases map to TRBD1. Germline CDR1 is MGHRA and CDR2 is YSYEKL. The ends lost 4 bases at V and 2 bases at J; junction bases unmatched: 2. This CDR3 has 15 amino acids. The CDR3 is CASSPDRGPGNTIYF. The CDR3 nucleotides are TGCGCCAGCAGCCCTGACAGGGGGCCTGGAAACACCATATATTTT.

V gene TRBV12-3 or TRBV12-4 combines with J gene TRBJ2-3, with 9 bases identical to TRBD1. J was trimmed by 2 bases and V by 6 bases; bases with no gene match: 9. The CDR3 totals 16 residues. The CDR3 DNA reads as TGTGCCAGCAGCCCGACAGGGGGGCGACTCACAGATACGCAGTATTTT. It translates to CASSPTGGRLTDTQYF.

In its sample, this clonotype was seen many times. The rearrangement uses TRBV11-2 and TRBJ2-3, with D unresolved. V dropped 3 bases and J dropped 2 bases, with 9 bases sitting between them. Germline assignment: CDR1 SGHAT and CDR2 FQNNGV. The CDR3 has 14 residues. CDR3 DNA sequence: TGTGCCAGCAGCTTGAACAGTCACACAGATACGCAGTATTTT. It yields the protein CASSLNSHTDTQYF.

This clonotype has ten or more counts. The chain uses TRBV6-4 and TRBJ2-1; TRBD2 aligns across 16 bases. The CDR3 is 16 amino acids. Looked up from germline, CDR1 is MRHNA and CDR2 is SNTAGT. V dropped 6 bases and J dropped 6; count of bases not matched to a gene: 5. The DNA of the CDR3 is TGTGCCAGCAGCCCCGGGACTAGCGGGGGGGCCAATGAGCAGTTCTTC. This gives the protein CASSPGTSGGANEQFF.

This clonotype was counted many times. This chain uses TRBV24-1 with TRBJ2-3; D tentatively fits TRBD1 or TRBD2 (5 bases each). This CDR3 has 12 residues. The V end was cut by 0 bases, the J end by 11 bases, with 8 bases between. CDR1 and CDR2 (germline): KGHDR, SFDVKD. As DNA, the CDR3 is TGTGCCACCAGTGATTTGTGGGGGAAGCAGTATTTT. Translating gives CATSDLWGKQYF.

There are many counts of this clonotype. The gene calls are TRBV10-2 and TRBJ1-1; a possible D gene is TRBD1 (5 bases). V gave up 0 bases and J gave up 0 bases, with 11 bases separating them. Germline V lookup: CDR1 WSHSY, CDR2 SAAADI. This CDR3 is 16 amino acids long. Here the CDR3 reads CASSESPAGLNTEAFF. CDR3 DNA sequence: TGCGCCAGCAGTGAGTCCCCGGCAGGGCTGAACACTGAAGCTTTCTTT.

This clonotype came up many times. The chain is built from TRBV7-7 and TRBJ2-5, with TRBD2 matching 8 bases. After removal of 5 bases from V and 4 bases from J, the junction contained 3 bases not matched to a gene. Germline lookup yields CDR1 SSHAT and CDR2 FNYEAQ (reference sequence). The CDR3 covers 13 residues. CDR3 residues: CASSLLAAETQYF. The CDR3 nucleotides read TGTGCCAGCAGCCTACTAGCGGCAGAGACCCAGTACTTC.

The rearrangement joins TRBV29-1 to TRBJ2-7; D is unclear. This CDR3 is 11 amino acids long. V was pared by 3 bases and J by 2 bases, with 5 bases between. In germline, CDR1 is SQVTM, CDR2 ANQGSEA. The DNA for the CDR3 is TGCAGCGTTGAGGAGACCTACGAGCAGTACTTC. This codes for CSVEETYEQYF.